The sequence of this TCR beta chain was determined in a study of beta chain features in type 1 diabetes. This clone was counted a few times. All of the isolated RNA was reverse transcribed, so expressed TCRB transcripts were sequenced. The data were produced by immunoSEQ multiplex PCR, yet TCRdb's version contains in-frame clones alone and is incomplete. The data contain around 340,000 clones, 7.5% to 9% of them singletons. The V and J ends lost 4 bases and 5 bases respectively, with 12 bases between them. Germline V gene data show CDR1 as SQVTM and CDR2 as ANQGSEA. This CDR3 region has 13 residues. V gene TRBV29-1 combines with J gene TRBJ1-5; D possibly corresponds to TRBD1 (6 bases). Specimen: central memory CD4+ T cells from blood. The TCR sequence derives from a woman under 30 in good health. CDR3 protein: CSVAWTADQPQHF. CDR3 DNA sequence: TGCAGCGTTGCCTGGACAGCAGATCAGCCCCAGCATTTT.